This entry lists 2 T cell receptor beta chains sequenced from one sample in a study of CD8+CD57+ T cells in acquired aplastic anemia. Profiling of TCR beta VDJ combinations and CDR3 sequences used genomic DNA as template. TCRdb redid the calling of the reads with MiXCR, one entry per CDR3 protein. The table lists more than 45,000 distinct CDR3 sequences, about two thirds of them singletons. The sample was sorted CD4+, CD8+, or CD8+CD57+ T cells (not recorded which) from PBMCs. These TCRs come from a human donor in good health, serving as a control.

The chain links TRBV6-1 to TRBJ2-7; 8 bases match TRBD1. Germline values: CDR1 MNHNS, CDR2 SASEGT. The CDR3 sequence is 12 residues long. V trimming: 11 bases; J trimming: 5 bases; junction bases outside the gene matches: 8. CDR3 amino acids: CAADRGGHEQYF. The CDR3 DNA reads as TGTGCCGCCGACAGGGGAGGTCACGAGCAGTACTTC.

The V call is TRBV29-1, the J call TRBJ1-1, with D perhaps TRBD1 (5 bases). CDR1 SQVTM and CDR2 ANQGSEA come from the germline V gene. The CDR3 runs 13 residues. V lost 4 bases and J 0 bases, leaving 9 bases between the germline ends. This chain's CDR3 is CSVAVGVNTEAFF. The CDR3 coding sequence is TGCAGCGTTGCTGTAGGGGTGAACACTGAAGCTTTCTTT.